The T cell receptor beta chain under discussion was sequenced for a study of T cell therapy after organ transplantation. Whole-study context: Up to 6 doses were given at 2-week intervals. Study-level points and caveats: In nonresponders, large pretherapy expansions changed minimally after therapy. Reconstitution after therapy seemingly combined transferred and product-undetected endogenous clonotypes. Post-therapy CD8 clonality change correlated inversely with pretherapy clonality.

This clone was recorded only once. Its antigen is still unknown. The CDR3 runs to 16 residues. Germline values: CDR1 SGHTA, CDR2 FQGNSA. Trimming stripped 1 base from V and 6 bases from J, with 16 bases between. The protocol was immunoSEQ multiplex PCR, while the TCRdb copy is restricted to in-frame clones and leaves out a portion. Here the sample spans 51,000 or so clones, approximately 94% being singletons. The chain couples TRBV7-2 to TRBJ2-1; possible D gene TRBD2, 6 bases. This clonotype originated in a human patient who had received a solid organ transplant and had CMV disease. The source material was CD8+ T cells from blood, sampled before autologous CMV-specific T cell therapy. Written as DNA, the CDR3 is TGTGCCAGCAGCTTAGATGGCGGGGTGAGCGTCAATGAGCAGTTCTTC. Translation gives CASSLDGGVSVNEQFF.